This TCR beta chain was profiled in a study of cytomegalovirus exposure and HLA in healthy donors (dated by TCRdb to about 2017). For the study in its entirety: An earlier analysis of approximately 600 of the donors reported 250 to 350 Gb of sequence data and roughly 110 million unique TCR beta sequences from approximately 180 million T cells. In a later analysis, previously published TCR beta repertoires from several hundred donors were re-analyzed and high-resolution HLA genotyping was added so that TCR occurrence patterns could be studied. Because of strong linkage in the cohort, roughly 5 DR-DQ haplotypes were treated as single units for association and clustering. An early release that covered roughly 600 HLA-typed donors contained approximately 300 gigabases of sequencing data and 85 million to 100 million unique TCR sequences. To predict cytomegalovirus infection status, the study combined high-throughput TCR immunosequencing, statistical association of individual TCRs with disease status, and machine learning. The number of typed donors differed by locus: about 620-630 for A, B, C, DRB1 and DQB1; approximately 540 for DQA1; 606 for DPA1; and roughly 450 for DPB1. On average, 235,054 unique TCR beta nucleotide sequences were sequenced per donor among 398 genotyped donors of the cohort, with 15% to 20% of those sequences being non-productive. The study aimed to test whether signatures of past pathogen exposure could be identified by cataloging public T cell receptors. To decide whether each TCR beta V gene segment behaved as functional or pseudogenic, an earlier analysis of approximately 620 of the donors relied on high-throughput TCR beta sequencing. Both class I and class II loci were covered by HLA typing, at four-digit resolution. Alongside the repertoire data, information on donor age, sex, ethnicity and CMV serostatus was compiled. The study profiled the T cell repertoires of 500 to 800 subjects by immunosequencing and related them to cytomegalovirus serostatus. In a later genetic analysis, genome-wide SNP genotypes for about 65% of the roughly 670 donors were used, and that subset was treated as a discovery cohort. Along with the approximately 600-subject first cohort, a separate validation cohort of 120 different subjects was used. In the later analysis, no new phenotypic data were used to find candidate immune exposures; instead, reliance was placed on TCR beta sequences and their occurrence across donors. Every repertoire in the discovery cohort had been generated on one and the same sequencing platform. The genetic ancestry cluster associated with self-reported Caucasian donors included over 80% of the approximately 430 genotyped donors.

In total, 666 healthy bone marrow donors made up the cohort. All cohort members were sampled while nominally healthy, although unrecorded immune exposures were likely present. The donor was CMV seronegative and belonged to the group of over 300 seronegative cohort members. A peripheral blood sample was collected from each donor, and TCR beta sequencing was performed on peripheral blood mononuclear cells. Genomic DNA extraction from the blood cell samples was performed with the Qiagen DNeasy Blood Extraction Kit. Spanning cysteine to phenylalanine, the CDR3 consists of 16 amino acids. Kept here is only the CDR3 DNA, which spans 48 bases and is read in frame from base 1. CDR1 and CDR2 are drawn from the germline V gene (reference sequence): MNHNY, SVGAGI. Trimming removed 4 bases from V and 4 bases from J, leaving 16 bases between the germline ends. Receptor amplification or capture employed the immunoSEQ multiplex PCR assay. A mixture of 60 forward primers for TCR Vbeta segments and 13 reverse primers for TCR Jbeta segments was used in the multiplex PCR. A multiplex PCR assay on genomic DNA amplified the CDR3 region of rearranged TCR beta genes. The Illumina HiSeq System was used to sequence the amplified TCR beta libraries as 87-base-pair reads. The paper's processing steps were these. In a later analysis, some 80 million unique TCR beta chains were counted across the 690 or so repertoires, and around 10 million of these chains were shared by at least two donors. Raw reads were error-corrected and collapsed into unique sequences with a nearest-neighbor algorithm that merged closely related sequences to remove PCR and sequencing errors. Alignment of CDR3 sequences to IMGT reference sequences was used to assign V, D and J gene segments. For a sequence to be retained, a match of at least six nucleotides was required to both a V gene segment and a J gene segment. Rearrangements were classified as productive when the CDR3 lacked stop codons and remained in frame with V and J, and all other rearrangements were classified as non-productive. CDR3 was defined by IMGT convention, running from the second conserved V-encoded cysteine to the conserved J-encoded phenylalanine. The earlier analysis of about 640 of the donors excluded any sequence lacking an unambiguous match to a single V gene segment. In an earlier analysis of about 590 of the donors, a V segment was called functional when productive rearrangements were above 56.7%, and segregating when the standard deviation between donors exceeded 5%. A statistical classification framework was built for diagnosing cytomegalovirus status from the catalog of TCR beta chain sequences. A later analysis assigned V and J genes by comparing TCR nucleotide sequences with IMGT/GENE-DB human TR gene sequences. A later analysis assigned CDR3 sequences and most-parsimonious VDJ recombination scenarios with the TCRdist pipeline. In a later analysis, every TCR beta chain was defined by the combination of its CDR3 amino acid sequence and its V-gene family, and reads without a unique V-gene family were dropped. A later analysis removed 592 highly shared, low-generation-probability nucleotide sequences to deal with suspected cross-contamination and a sequencing artifact. A later analysis calculated a clonal expansion index for each public chain from normalized within-repertoire ranks of inferred template counts. In a later analysis, generation probabilities were computed using a VDJ recombination model fitted to out-of-frame rearrangements, and the results were checked against IGoR. In a later analysis, TCR-TCR, TCR-HLA and TCR-CMV co-occurrence was scored with hypergeometric tests, and a repertoire-size bias correction was applied to TCR pairs. In a later analysis, false discovery rates were estimated by permuting HLA or CMV assignments 20 times. A later analysis grouped co-occurring TCRs with DBSCAN, adding TCRdist sequence similarity when clustering within HLA-allele-positive subsets. Co-occurrence clustering excluded repertoires with fewer than 30,000 or more than 120,000 public chains, plus five with anomalous nucleotide sharing. In its TCRdb copy, this immuneACCESS table keeps in-frame sequences only and misses some clones. Where compared with another copy, unresolved V genes explain less than half of these, and the others have no known cause. That table supplies the V and J calls and clone size; D and trimming were determined from the DNA. The sample table lists roughly 140,000 clones, about 75% of them with a count of one. The ten largest make up roughly 0.69% of the sample.

For this clone: Its antigen is unknown. The sample holds no much larger clone one base away, and base qualities are not on file.

Study-level results and caveats: For the cohort, immune exposure information was limited to CMV serostatus. In vitro tests confirmed that a few of the cytomegalovirus-associated TCR beta chains recognize cytomegalovirus antigens. A group of highly shared sequence variants was considered likely to be a technical artifact of the sequencing pipeline. The classifier was reported to diagnose cytomegalovirus status with high specificity and sensitivity in both the original and validation cohorts. A further reported finding was that TCR beta sequences accurately predicted the HLA-A and HLA-B alleles for most subjects in the first cohort. In a later genetic analysis, a missense DCLRE1C variant was associated with V-gene and J-gene trimming of TCR beta chains, and the association was replicated in an independent cohort. According to a later analysis, TCR association rates differed among HLA loci, with DRB1 alleles showing the most associated TCRs and HLA-C alleles showing the fewest. In a later analysis, several top co-occurrence clusters were reported to appear linked to parvovirus B19, influenza, CMV and Epstein-Barr virus. In an earlier analysis of around 600 of the donors, most TCR beta V segments appeared in productive rearrangements about 87% or about 30% of the time, broadly matching IMGT annotations. Across donors, most TCR sequences were observed very rarely, whereas some public TCRs were present in many individuals. Assigning TCR associations to individual alleles was difficult when HLA alleles, especially DR and DQ, strongly co-occurred. Some IMGT-functional V segments, including TRBV6-2 and TRBV6-3, could not be told apart with the 87-base-pair reads, so those segments were excluded. In a later analysis, HLA-associated TCR beta chains showed more clonal expansion and lower generation probabilities than non-associated chains that were equally common. In this cohort, only TCR beta chains were sequenced, and detectable features were limited by the absence of alpha or paired-chain data. A later analysis associated 16,951 TCR beta sequences with specific HLA alleles at a false discovery rate of 0.05. Some 16 rarely observed V segments, including chromosome 9 orphons, were excluded from the earlier analysis of about 610 of the donors because counts were too low. The authors suggested that the approach could potentially be extended to other disease states and immunological phenotypes. A later analysis found that most CMV-associated TCR beta chains appeared HLA-restricted, with HLA associations seemingly driven largely by CMV exposure. A total of 164 TCR beta chains were listed by the study as associated with cytomegalovirus. Linkage disequilibrium might explain the correlated functional status among segregating V segments, but an unknown experimental factor could not be ruled out. Presence/absence analyses assumed roughly uniform sequencing depth across donors, an assumption that may not hold. HLA typing was unavailable for some donors at each locus, so association tests used only the typed subset. According to a later genetic analysis, donors in an Asian-associated ancestry cluster had fewer N-insertions in productive TCRs than the approximately 610-donor mean.

This TCR derives from a male donor in good health and CMV-seronegative. Input material: PBMCs. The sequence is built from TRBV6-6 and TRBJ1-4, with a weak D call of TRBD1 (5 bases match). The sequenced DNA is TGTGCCAGCAGTTTCCCCGGACAAGGGAATAATGAAAAACTGTTTTTT. Its product reads: CASSFPGQGNNEKLFF.